Listed here is a single T cell receptor beta chain. The entry originates in a study of response to subunit inactivated influenza vaccine. The germline V gene has CDR1 MNHNY and CDR2 SVGAGI (reference sequence). CDR3 length equals 13 residues. Trimming removed 2 bases at V and 2 bases at J, with 7 bases between. One entry per CDR3 protein, called by TCRdb with MiXCR from the RT-PCR reads. This table holds roughly 700,000 distinct CDR3 sequences, more than 11% found once. This TCR was recovered from a man aged 45-65 years who received an inactivated influenza vaccine. Sample: PBMCs from blood, taken approximately 15 days before vaccination. This chain links TRBV6-6 with TRBJ2-7; tentative D call: TRBD2 (5 bases). CDR3: CASSYALAYEQYF. CDR3 nucleotides: TGTGCCAGCAGTTACGCACTAGCCTACGAGCAGTACTTC.